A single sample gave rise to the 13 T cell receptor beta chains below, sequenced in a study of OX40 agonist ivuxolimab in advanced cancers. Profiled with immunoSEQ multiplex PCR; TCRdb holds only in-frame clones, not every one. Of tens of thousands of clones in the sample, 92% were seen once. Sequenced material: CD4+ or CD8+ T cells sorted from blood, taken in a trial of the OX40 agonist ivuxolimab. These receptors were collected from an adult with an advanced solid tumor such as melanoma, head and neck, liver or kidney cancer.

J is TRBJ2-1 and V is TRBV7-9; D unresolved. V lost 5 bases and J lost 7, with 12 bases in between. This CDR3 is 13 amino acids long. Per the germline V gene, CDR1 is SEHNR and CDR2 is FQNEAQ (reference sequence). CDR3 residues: CASSDPGVNEQFF. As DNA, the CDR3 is TGTGCCAGCAGCGATCCGGGCGTGAATGAGCAGTTCTTC.

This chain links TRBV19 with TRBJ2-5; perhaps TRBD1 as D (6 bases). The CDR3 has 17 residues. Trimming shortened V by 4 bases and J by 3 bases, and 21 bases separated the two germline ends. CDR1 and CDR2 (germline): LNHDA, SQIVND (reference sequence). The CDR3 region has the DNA TGTGCCAGTAGTAGGTTTGGGGGCACGACGTCGGAAGAGACCCAGTACTTC. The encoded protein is CASSRFGGTTSEETQYF.

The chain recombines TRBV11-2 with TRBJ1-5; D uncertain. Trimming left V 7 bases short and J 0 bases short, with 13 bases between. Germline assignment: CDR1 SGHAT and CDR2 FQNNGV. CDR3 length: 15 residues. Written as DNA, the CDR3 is TGTGCCAGCACCTTGACGGGCGATAGCAATCAGCCCCAGCATTTT. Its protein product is CASTLTGDSNQPQHF. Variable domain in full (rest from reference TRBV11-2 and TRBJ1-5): EAGVAQSPRYKIIEKRQSVAFWCNPISGHATLYWYQQILGQGPKLLIQFQNNGVVDDSQLPKDRFSAERLKGVDSTLKIQPAKLEDSAVYLCASTLTGDSNQPQHFGDGTRLSIL.

The DNA of the CDR3 is TGTGCTAGTGGACCCGGGACAGGTAGCTACAATGAGCAGTTCTTC. It is translated as CASGPGTGSYNEQFF. The V and J genes are TRBV12-5 and TRBJ2-1; 8 bases are shared with TRBD1. CDR1 is LGHNT and CDR2 is FRNRAP in the germline V gene. V lost 6 bases to trimming and J lost 3 bases; unmatched junction nucleotides: 7. There are 15 residues in the CDR3.

CDR3 DNA: TGTGCCTGGAGTGTAGGACAGAACACCGGGGAGCTGTTTTTT. This encodes CAWSVGQNTGELFF. This sequence joins TRBV30 and TRBJ2-2, with D perhaps matching TRBD1 (5 bases). CDR3 length: 14 amino acids. Trimming shortened V by 0 bases and J by 1 base, and 6 bases separated the two germline ends. Germline lookup yields CDR1 GTSNPN and CDR2 SVGIG (reference sequence).

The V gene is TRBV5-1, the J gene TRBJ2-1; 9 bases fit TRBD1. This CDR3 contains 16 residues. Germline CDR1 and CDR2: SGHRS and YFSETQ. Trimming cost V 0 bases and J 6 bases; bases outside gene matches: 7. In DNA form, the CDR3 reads TGCGCCAGCAGCTTGGTGTCGACAGGGGGACCCAATGAGCAGTTCTTC. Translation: CASSLVSTGGPNEQFF.

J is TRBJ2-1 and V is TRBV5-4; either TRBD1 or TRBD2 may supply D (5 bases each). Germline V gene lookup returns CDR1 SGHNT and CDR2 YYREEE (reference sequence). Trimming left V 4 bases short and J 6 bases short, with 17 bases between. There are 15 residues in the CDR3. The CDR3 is CASSLEGPVGNEQFF. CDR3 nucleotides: TGTGCCAGCAGCCTCGAGGGGCCTGTCGGCAATGAGCAGTTCTTC.

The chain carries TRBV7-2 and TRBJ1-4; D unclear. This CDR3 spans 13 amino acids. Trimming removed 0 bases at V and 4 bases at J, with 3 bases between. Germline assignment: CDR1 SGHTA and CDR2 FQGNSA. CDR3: CASSLAGNEKLFF. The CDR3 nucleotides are TGTGCCAGCAGCTTAGCCGGTAATGAAAAACTGTTTTTT.

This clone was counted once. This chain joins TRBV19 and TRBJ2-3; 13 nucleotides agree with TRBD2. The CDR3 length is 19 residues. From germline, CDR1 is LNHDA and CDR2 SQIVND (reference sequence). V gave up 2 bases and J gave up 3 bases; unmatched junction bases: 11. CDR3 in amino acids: CASSISVLAGGSGTDTQYF. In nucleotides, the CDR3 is TGTGCCAGTAGTATATCGGTACTAGCGGGAGGGTCGGGGACAGATACGCAGTATTTT.

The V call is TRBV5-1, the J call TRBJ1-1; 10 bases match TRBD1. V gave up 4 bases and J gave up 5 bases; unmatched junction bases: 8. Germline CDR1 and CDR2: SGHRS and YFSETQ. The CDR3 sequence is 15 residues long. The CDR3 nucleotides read TGCGCCAGCAGCGAGACAGGGGGCAGTGGAACTGAAGCTTTCTTT. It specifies CASSETGGSGTEAFF.

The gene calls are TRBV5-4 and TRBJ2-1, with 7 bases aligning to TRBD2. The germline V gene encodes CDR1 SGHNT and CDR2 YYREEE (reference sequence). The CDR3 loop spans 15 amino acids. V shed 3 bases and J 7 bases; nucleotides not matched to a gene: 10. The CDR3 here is CASSSQGLGRNEQFF. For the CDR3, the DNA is TGTGCCAGCAGCTCCCAAGGACTAGGTAGGAATGAGCAGTTCTTC.

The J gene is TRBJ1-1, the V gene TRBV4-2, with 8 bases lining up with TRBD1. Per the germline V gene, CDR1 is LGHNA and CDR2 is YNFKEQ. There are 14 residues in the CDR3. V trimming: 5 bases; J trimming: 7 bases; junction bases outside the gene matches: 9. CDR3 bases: TGTGCCAGCAGCTTCGGACAGGGACGGAATGAAGCTTTCTTT. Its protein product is CASSFGQGRNEAFF.

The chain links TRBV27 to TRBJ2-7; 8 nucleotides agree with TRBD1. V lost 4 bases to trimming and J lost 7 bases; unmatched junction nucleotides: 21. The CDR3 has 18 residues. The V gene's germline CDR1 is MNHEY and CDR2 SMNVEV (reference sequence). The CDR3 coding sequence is TGTGCCAGCAGTTACCGGTTGGACAGGGTCCAAAATCTACGGGAGCAGTACTTC. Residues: CASSYRLDRVQNLREQYF.